This TCR beta chain was recorded in a study of response to subunit inactivated influenza vaccine. Study-wide points: The study's authors posited that every seasonal influenza vaccination enlists few new T cells.

There are 16 residues in the CDR3. Germline assignment: CDR1 MDHEN and CDR2 SYDVKM. Trimming removed 7 bases from V and 0 bases from J; junction bases left unmatched: 9. TCRdb itself ran the RT-PCR reads through MiXCR, one entry per CDR3 protein. The table has 550,000 to 650,000 distinct CDR3 sequences, 12% seen once; the top ten hold 10%. This clonotype has a single count. The antigen is not known. The material sequenced was PBMCs from blood, taken on the day of vaccination. The genes are TRBV28 and TRBJ1-3; 7 bases agree with TRBD1. This sequence was found in a man over 45 who received an inactivated influenza vaccine. DNA for the CDR3: TGTGCCAGCAACCTGGAGGGGGCGAGCTCTGGAAACACCATATATTTT. Translation: CASNLEGASSGNTIYF.